These 2 T cell receptor beta chains originate from one sample sequenced in a study of shared clonotypes between healthy human individuals. TCRdb keeps only in-frame clones here, not all; method: immunoSEQ multiplex PCR. The table lists 2 million to 2.5 million clones, 95% of them singletons. The sample comprised naive CD4+ T cells sorted from blood. Subset in this sample: CD45RA+ positively selected. The receptor source for this set is a man younger than 35 in good health.

CDR3 residues: CASSWGATSNNEQFF. Written as DNA, the CDR3 is TGTGCCAGCTCATGGGGGGCGACCTCCAATAATGAGCAGTTCTTC. The chain joins TRBV18 to TRBJ2-1; D may correspond to TRBD1 or TRBD2 (6 bases each). CDR1 and CDR2 (germline): KGHSH, LQKENI. Trimming took 5 bases from V and 7 from J, leaving 18 bases between them. This CDR3 region has 15 residues. Supplemented by reference TRBV18 and TRBJ2-1, the full variable domain reads NAGVMQNPRHLVRRRGQEARLRCSPMKGHSHVYWYRQLPEEGLKFMVYLQKENIIDESGMPKERFSAEFPKEGPSILRIQQVVRGDSAAYFCASSWGATSNNEQFFGPGTRLTVL.

V and J are TRBV5-4 and TRBJ2-7; 7 bases agree with TRBD1. V dropped 5 bases and J dropped 4; count of bases not matched to a gene: 12. Germline values: CDR1 SGHNT, CDR2 YYREEE (reference sequence). The CDR3 has 15 amino acids. This CDR3 is CASSPFQGVLYEQYF. For the CDR3, the DNA is TGTGCCAGCAGTCCGTTTCAGGGGGTACTTTACGAGCAGTACTTC.